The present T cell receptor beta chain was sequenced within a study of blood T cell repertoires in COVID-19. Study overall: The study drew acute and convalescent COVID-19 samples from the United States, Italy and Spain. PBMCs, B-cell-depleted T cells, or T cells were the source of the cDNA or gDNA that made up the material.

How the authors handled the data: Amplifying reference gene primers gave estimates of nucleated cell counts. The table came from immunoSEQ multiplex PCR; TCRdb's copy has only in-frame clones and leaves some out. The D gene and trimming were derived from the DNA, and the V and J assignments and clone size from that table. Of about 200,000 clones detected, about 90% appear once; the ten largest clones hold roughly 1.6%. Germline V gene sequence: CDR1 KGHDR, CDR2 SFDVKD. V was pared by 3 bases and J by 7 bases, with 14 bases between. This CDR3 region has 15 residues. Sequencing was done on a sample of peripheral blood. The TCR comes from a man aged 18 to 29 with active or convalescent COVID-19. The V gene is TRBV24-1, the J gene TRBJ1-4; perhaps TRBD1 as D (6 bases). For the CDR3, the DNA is TGTGCCACCAGTGATCCTACAGGGTCGGGTGAAAAACTGTTTTTT. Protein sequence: CATSDPTGSGEKLFF.